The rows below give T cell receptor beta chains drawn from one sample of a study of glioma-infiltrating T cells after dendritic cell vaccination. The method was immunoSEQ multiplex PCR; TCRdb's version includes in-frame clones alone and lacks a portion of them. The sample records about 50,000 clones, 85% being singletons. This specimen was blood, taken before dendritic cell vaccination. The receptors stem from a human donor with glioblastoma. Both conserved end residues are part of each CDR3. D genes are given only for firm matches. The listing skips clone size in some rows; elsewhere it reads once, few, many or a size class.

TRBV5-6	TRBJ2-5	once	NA	TGTGCCAGCAGCTTGGCCCAGGGGAGTGAGACCCAGTACTTC	CASSLAQGSETQYF
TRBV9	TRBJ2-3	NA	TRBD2	TGTGCCAGCAGCGTTAGTGGACTAGCGGGAGTAACAGATACGCAGTATTTT	CASSVSGLAGVTDTQYF
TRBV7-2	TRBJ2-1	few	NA	TGTGCCAGCAGCCCTCTACAGGCTACCCACCTATACAATGAGCAGTTCTTC	CASSPLQATHLYNEQFF
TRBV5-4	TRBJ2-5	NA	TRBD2	TGTGCCAGCAGCTTGGCCCCTTTAGCGGGAGAAGAGACCCAGTACTTC	CASSLAPLAGEETQYF
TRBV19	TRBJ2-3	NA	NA	TGTGCCAGTAGTTGGCAGGCGAGCACAGATACGCAGTATTTT	CASSWQASTDTQYF
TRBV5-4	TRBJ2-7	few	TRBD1	TGTGCCAGCAGCCGGGGCCCGGGACAGGGGTTCGCCGAGCAGTACTTC	CASSRGPGQGFAEQYF
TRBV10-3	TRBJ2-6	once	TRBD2	TGTGCCAGCCTCGGCGGGGGGGCTGCTGGGGCCAACGTCCTGACTTTC	CASLGGGAAGANVLTF
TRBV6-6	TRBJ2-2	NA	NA	TGTGCCAGCAGTACCGCGAGGAGGGCCGTTGGCGGGGAGCTGTTTTTT	CASSTARRAVGGELFF
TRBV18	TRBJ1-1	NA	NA	TGTGCCAGCTCACACGCAGGTTCCCGAACGGTCACTGAAGCTTTCTTT	CASSHAGSRTVTEAFF
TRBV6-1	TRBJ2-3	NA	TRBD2	TGTGCCAGCAATTTGGCGGGAGGTGGGTATACGCAGTATTTT	CASNLAGGGYTQYF
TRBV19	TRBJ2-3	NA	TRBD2	TGTGCCAGTAGTATGACCTCCAGCGGGAGTCGGGCAGATACGCAGTATTTT	CASSMTSSGSRADTQYF
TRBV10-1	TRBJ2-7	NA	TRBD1	TGCGCCAGCAGTGAGTCGAAGGACAGGGCCTACGAGCAGTACTTC	CASSESKDRAYEQYF
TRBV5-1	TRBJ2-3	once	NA	TGCGCCAGCAGCTTGGATACTAGCCCGGTCGTCGGCACAGATACGCAGTATTTT	CASSLDTSPVVGTDTQYF
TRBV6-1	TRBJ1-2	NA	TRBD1	TGTGCCAGCAGTGAGAGATCGGGACAGGGGGCTGTCTATGGCTACACCTTC	CASSERSGQGAVYGYTF
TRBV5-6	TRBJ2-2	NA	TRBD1	TGTGCCAGCAGCCCGAGAACAGGGGAAGCCGGGGAGCTGTTTTTT	CASSPRTGEAGELFF
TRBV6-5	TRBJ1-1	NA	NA	TGTGCCAGCAGTCCAAGGGGTGTAAAAACTGAAGCTTTCTTT	CASSPRGVKTEAFF
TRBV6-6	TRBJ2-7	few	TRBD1	TGTGCCAGCAGAACGCGGGGACAGGGGGCCTACGAGCAGTACTTC	CASRTRGQGAYEQYF
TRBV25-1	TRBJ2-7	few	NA	TGTGCCACCTCAGAGACAGGCTTTTTTTCCTACGAGCAGTACTTC	CATSETGFFSYEQYF
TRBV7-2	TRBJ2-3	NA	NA	TGTGCCAGCAGCTTAGCTCAGGGATCAGATACGCAGTATTTT	CASSLAQGSDTQYF
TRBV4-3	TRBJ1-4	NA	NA	TGCGCCAGCAGCCAAGATAGACAGACGCGTACTAATGAAAAACTGTTTTTT	CASSQDRQTRTNEKLFF
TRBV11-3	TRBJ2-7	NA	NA	TGTGCCAGCAGCTTAGAAGGTAGCGGAGGCCACGAGCAGTACTTC	CASSLEGSGGHEQYF
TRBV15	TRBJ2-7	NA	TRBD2	TGTGCCACCAGCAGAAGCGGGACGGGGGCCTACGAGCAGTACTTC	CATSRSGTGAYEQYF
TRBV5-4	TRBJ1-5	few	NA	TGTGCCAGCAGCTACGGGACTAATCAGCCCCAGCATTTT	CASSYGTNQPQHF
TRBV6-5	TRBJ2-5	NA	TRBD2	TGTGCCAGCAGTTACGGGGAGGGTTACCAAGAGACCCAGTACTTC	CASSYGEGYQETQYF
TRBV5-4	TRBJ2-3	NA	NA	TGTGCCAGCAGTTCGGACTCGACGGGAGATACGCAGTATTTT	CASSSDSTGDTQYF
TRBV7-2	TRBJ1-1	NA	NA	TGTGCCAGCAGCTTAGGTAGGGGGGGCCTGAGTGAAGCTTTCTTT	CASSLGRGGLSEAFF
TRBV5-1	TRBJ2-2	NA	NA	TGCGCCAGCAGCAATGGACTCGGACTTAACACCGGGGAGCTGTTTTTT	CASSNGLGLNTGELFF
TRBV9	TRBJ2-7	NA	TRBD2	TGTGCCAGCAGCCCAAGGACTAGCGGGGGGCCCTACGAGCAGTACTTC	CASSPRTSGGPYEQYF
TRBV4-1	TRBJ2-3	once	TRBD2	TGCGCCAGCAGCCAGCCAGACGGGACTAGCGGGTTTACGTATTTT	CASSQPDGTSGFTYF
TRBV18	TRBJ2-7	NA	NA	TGTGCCAGCTCACCGAATGAGAAGACCTACGAGCAGTACTTC	CASSPNEKTYEQYF
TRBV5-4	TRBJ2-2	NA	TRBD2	TGTGCCAGCAGCTTGCGACTAGCTCCCGGGGAGCTGTTTTTT	CASSLRLAPGELFF
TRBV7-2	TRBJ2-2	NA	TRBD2	TGTGCCAGCAGCCTCAAAGCCGGGACTAGGGTTATGTTAACCGGGGAGCTGTTTTTT	CASSLKAGTRVMLTGELFF
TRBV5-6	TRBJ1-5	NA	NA	TGTGCCAGCAGCATTTCACCCGAGGGCCAGCCCCAGCATTTT	CASSISPEGQPQHF
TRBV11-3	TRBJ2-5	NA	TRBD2	TGTGCCAGCAGCTTGGTCGGGGGGGAGACCCAGTACTTC	CASSLVGGETQYF
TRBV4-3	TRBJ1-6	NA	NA	TGCGCCAGCAGCCAAGATGCGGAGTTACGGTCACCCCTCCACTTT	CASSQDAELRSPLHF
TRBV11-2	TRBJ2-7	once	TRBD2	TGTGCCAGCAGCCTAGCCCCGACTAGCGCAAGCTCCTACGAGCAGTACTTC	CASSLAPTSASSYEQYF
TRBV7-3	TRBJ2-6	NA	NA	TGTGCCAGCAGCTCGACAGGAAACTCTGGGGCCAACGTCCTGACTTTC	CASSSTGNSGANVLTF
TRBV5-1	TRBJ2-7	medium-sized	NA	TGCGCCAGCAGCTTGAGACAGGACCCATACGAGCAGTACTTC	CASSLRQDPYEQYF
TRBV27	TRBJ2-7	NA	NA	TGTGCCAGCGGAATCCTGACCTCTCAGGGGGGCGAGCAGTACTTC	CASGILTSQGGEQYF
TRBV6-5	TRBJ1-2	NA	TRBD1	TGTGCCAGCAGTTACAAGGGTGGTGGGGGACAGAACGGCTACACCTTC	CASSYKGGGGQNGYTF
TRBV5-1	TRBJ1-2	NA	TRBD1	TGCGCCAGCGCCATTGGGACAGGGGGCTTCTATGGCTACACCTTC	CASAIGTGGFYGYTF
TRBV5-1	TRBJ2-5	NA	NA	TGCGCCAGCAGCTTGCTCCTCGAAGAGACCCAGTACTTC	CASSLLLEETQYF
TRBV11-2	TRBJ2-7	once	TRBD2	TGTGCCAGCAGCTTAGAACCCCTCCGCCCAGCGGGAGACCACGAGCAGTACTTC	CASSLEPLRPAGDHEQYF
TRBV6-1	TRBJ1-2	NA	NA	TGTGCCAGCAGTGAAGCGGGTACAGGGTGGTCTCCCGGCTGGGGCTACACCTTC	CASSEAGTGWSPGWGYTF
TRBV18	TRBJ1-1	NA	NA	TGTGCCAGCTCCGCTGACACGAACACTGAAGCTTTCTTT	CASSADTNTEAFF
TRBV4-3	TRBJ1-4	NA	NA	TGCGCCAGCAGCCACTCTCCCCGGAATGAAAAACTGTTTTTT	CASSHSPRNEKLFF
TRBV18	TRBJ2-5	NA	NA	TGTGCCAGCTCACCAAACAGCCAAGAGACCCAGTACTTC	CASSPNSQETQYF
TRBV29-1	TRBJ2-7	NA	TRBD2	TGCAGCGTTGATGCGGGAGACAGTTACGAGCAGTACTTC	CSVDAGDSYEQYF
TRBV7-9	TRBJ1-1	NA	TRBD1	TGTGCCAGCAGCTTAGACCCGGGACAGGGAGGAACTGAAGCTTTCTTT	CASSLDPGQGGTEAFF
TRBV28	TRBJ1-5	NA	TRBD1	TGTGCCAGCACCACTCTTTGGACAGGGGGCCTGCAGCCCCAGCATTTT	CASTTLWTGGLQPQHF
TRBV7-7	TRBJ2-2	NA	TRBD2	TGTGCCAGCAGCCTCGGGGGGGCCGGGGAGCTGTTTTTT	CASSLGGAGELFF
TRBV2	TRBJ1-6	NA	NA	TGTGCCAGCAGTGACCCGCAGGGTCCGAGACAATATAATTCACCCCTCCACTTT	CASSDPQGPRQYNSPLHF
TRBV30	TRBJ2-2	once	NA	TGTGCCTGGAGTGTACGGGGCACCGGGGAGCTGTTTTTT	CAWSVRGTGELFF
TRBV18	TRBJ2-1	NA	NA	TGTGCCAGCTCACCCCTTGGAGGGATCAATGAGCAGTTCTTC	CASSPLGGINEQFF
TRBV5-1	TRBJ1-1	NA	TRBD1	TGCGCCAGCAGCTTTGGGGACAGTTTAACTGAAGCTTTCTTT	CASSFGDSLTEAFF
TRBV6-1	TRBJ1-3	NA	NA	TGTGCCCTGAGGAGGGAAATTGGAAACACCATATATTTT	CALRREIGNTIYF